Included here is one T cell receptor (beta chain) sequence, with context. The antigen is not known. Assay: immunoSEQ multiplex PCR; the TCRdb copy retains only in-frame clones and omits some. This sample carries tens of thousands of clones, roughly 78% of them seen once, and the ten largest clones take roughly 7.4%. This sample was included in a study of T cells after posttransplantation cyclophosphamide. Whole-study results and caveats: TRB clonality was highly associated with recipient CMV seropositivity and reactivation.

Germline V gene data show CDR1 as SGHVS and CDR2 as FNYEAQ. The CDR3 runs to 19 residues. The germline V and J ends were trimmed by 3 bases and 2 bases, with 25 bases remaining between them. A marrow graft followed busulfan-fludarabine conditioning, with cyclophosphamide on days +3 and +4. The sequencing here drew on CD4+ T cells sorted from blood, taken approximately 1,900 days after a stem cell transplant with posttransplant cyclophosphamide. The sequence derives from a female patient between 35 and 55 years old who received an allogeneic stem cell transplant from a related donor, was CMV-positive, and had no GVHD. Part of the T cell pool may stem from the graft donor. The chain couples TRBV7-6 to TRBJ1-1; D possibly corresponds to TRBD1 (5 bases). Written as DNA, the CDR3 is TGTGCCAGCAGCTTTGGGGGGGGTGGGATGAGGTGGGGTAACACTGAAGCTTTCTTT. It codes for CASSFGGGGMRWGNTEAFF. The full variable domain, completed using reference TRBV7-6 and TRBJ1-1, is GAGVSQSPRYKVTKRGQDVALRCDPISGHVSLYWYRQALGQGPEFLTYFNYEAQQDKSGLPNDRFSAERPEGSISTLTIQRTEQRDSAMYRCASSFGGGGMRWGNTEAFFGQGTRLTVV.